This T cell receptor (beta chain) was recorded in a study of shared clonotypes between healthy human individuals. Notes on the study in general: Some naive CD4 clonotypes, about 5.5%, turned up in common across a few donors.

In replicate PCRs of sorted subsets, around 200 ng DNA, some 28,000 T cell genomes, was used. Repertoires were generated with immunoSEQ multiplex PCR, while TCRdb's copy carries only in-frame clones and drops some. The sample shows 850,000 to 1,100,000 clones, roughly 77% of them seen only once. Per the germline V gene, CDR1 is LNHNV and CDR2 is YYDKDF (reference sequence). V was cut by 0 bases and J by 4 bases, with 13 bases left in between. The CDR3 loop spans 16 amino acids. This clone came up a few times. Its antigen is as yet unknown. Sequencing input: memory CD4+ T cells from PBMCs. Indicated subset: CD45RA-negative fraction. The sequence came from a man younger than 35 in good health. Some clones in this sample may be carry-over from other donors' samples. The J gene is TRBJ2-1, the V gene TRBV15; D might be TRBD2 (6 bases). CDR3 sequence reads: CATSRDRLSGYNEQFF. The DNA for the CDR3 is TGTGCCACCAGCAGAGATCGCCTTAGCGGATACAATGAGCAGTTCTTC.